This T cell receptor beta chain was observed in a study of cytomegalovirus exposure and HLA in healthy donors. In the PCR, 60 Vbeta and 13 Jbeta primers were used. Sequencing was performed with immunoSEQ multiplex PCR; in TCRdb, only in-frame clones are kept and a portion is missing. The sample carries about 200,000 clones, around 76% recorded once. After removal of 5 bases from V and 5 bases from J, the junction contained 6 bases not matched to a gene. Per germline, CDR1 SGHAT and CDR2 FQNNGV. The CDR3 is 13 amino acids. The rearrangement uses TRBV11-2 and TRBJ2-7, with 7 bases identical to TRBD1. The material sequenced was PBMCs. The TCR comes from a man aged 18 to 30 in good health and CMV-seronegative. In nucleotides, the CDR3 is TGTGCCAGCAGCACGGCAGGGGGTAACGAGCAGTACTTC. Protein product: CASSTAGGNEQYF.